One and the same sample provided the 29 T cell receptor beta chains below, sequenced in a study of control samples from healthy donors and cancer patients. Here immunoSEQ multiplex PCR was the method, and the copy in TCRdb shows in-frame clones only, minus some. The table lists about 89,000 clones, 70% to 90% of them singletons. What was sequenced was blood. The receptors derive from a woman between 40 and 50 years old in good health.

This chain uses TRBV5-6 with TRBJ1-4, with unresolved D. The V and J ends lost 5 bases and 8 bases respectively, with 16 bases between them. This CDR3 is 14 amino acids long. The germline V gene has CDR1 SGHDT and CDR2 YYEEEE. In DNA form, the CDR3 reads TGTGCCAGCAGATCCGCCTCAAACTCGGAAAAACTGTTTTTT. Protein: CASRSASNSEKLFF. Drawing the rest from reference TRBV5-6 and TRBJ1-4, the complete variable domain is DAGVTQSPTHLIKTRGQQVTLRCSPKSGHDTVSWYQQALGQGPQFIFQYYEEEERQRGNFPDRFSGHQFPNYSSELNVNALLLGDSALYLCASRSASNSEKLFFGSGTQLSVL.

The chain couples TRBV11-3 to TRBJ2-3; D is uncertain. The CDR3 is made up of 15 amino acids. Germline loops: CDR1 SGHNT, CDR2 YENEEA. V lost 1 base, J lost 2 bases, and 10 bases lay in between. CDR3: CASSLGGFFTDTQYF. CDR3 sequence (DNA): TGTGCCAGCAGCTTAGGAGGCTTTTTCACAGATACGCAGTATTTT.

This chain uses TRBV4-1 with TRBJ2-3, with 14 bases aligning to TRBD2. The V and J ends lost 2 bases and 0 bases, in that order; junction bases with no gene match: 10. Looked up from germline, CDR1 is MGHRA and CDR2 is YSYEKL. This CDR3 spans 20 amino acids. In DNA form, the CDR3 reads TGCGCCAGCAGCCAACTGGGACTAGCGGGGGCTTTAACTAGCACAGATACGCAGTATTTT. Protein product: CASSQLGLAGALTSTDTQYF.

This clone was seen just once. The chain recombines TRBV5-1 with TRBJ2-3, with no clear D. The germline CDR1 and CDR2 sequences are SGHRS and YFSETQ. The CDR3 runs to 14 residues. The V end was cut by 0 bases, the J end by 3 bases, with 8 bases between. The DNA for the CDR3 is TGCGCCAGCAGCTTGGCTAGTCTGACAGATACGCAGTATTTT. Its translation is CASSLASLTDTQYF.

This sequence joins TRBV3-1 (or the pseudogene TRBV3-2) and TRBJ2-5; 7 bases fit TRBD2. The germline gives CDR1 LGHDT, CDR2 YNNKEL (reference sequence). The CDR3 runs 21 residues. Trimming took 0 bases from V and 1 from J; bases not matched to a gene: 20. The chain's CDR3 is CASSQDPPASGGTTPQETQYF. CDR3 bases: TGTGCCAGCAGCCAAGATCCCCCGGCTAGCGGTGGGACTACCCCCCAAGAGACCCAGTACTTC.

Of note for this clone: Different DNA sequences within this sample yield the same CDR3. This CDR3 is CAWSVGQNTEAFF. Written as DNA, the CDR3 is TGTGCCTGGAGTGTGGGACAGAACACTGAAGCTTTCTTT. V gene TRBV30 combines with J gene TRBJ1-1; D is possibly TRBD1 (6 bases). V was clipped by 0 bases and J by 1 base, with 6 bases between them. Per germline, CDR1 GTSNPN and CDR2 SVGIG (reference sequence). The CDR3 loop spans 13 amino acids.

The chain uses TRBV15 and TRBJ1-1; 7 nucleotides match TRBD1. CDR3 length equals 15 residues. V shed 6 bases and J 4 bases; nucleotides not matched to a gene: 11. CDR1 and CDR2 (germline): LNHNV, YYDKDF (reference sequence). Here the CDR3 reads CATRNTGRGLTEAFF. CDR3 DNA sequence: TGTGCCACCAGAAATACTGGGAGGGGGCTCACTGAAGCTTTCTTT.

The rearrangement links TRBV7-3 to TRBJ2-6; TRBD2 agrees at 14 bases. Per the germline V gene, CDR1 is SGHTA and CDR2 is FQGTGA. This CDR3 is built from 20 residues. The V and J ends lost 1 base and 0 bases, in that order; junction bases with no gene match: 5. In nucleotides, the CDR3 is TGTGCCAGCAGCTTAATAGGGACTAGCGGGGGAGGCTCTGGGGCCAACGTCCTGACTTTC. This codes for CASSLIGTSGGGSGANVLTF. Complete variable domain (other parts from reference TRBV7-3 and TRBJ2-6): GAGVSQTPSNKVTEKGKYVELRCDPISGHTALYWYRQSLGQGPEFLIYFQGTGAADDSGLPNDRFFAVRPEGSVSTLKIQRTERGDSAVYLCASSLIGTSGGGSGANVLTFGAGSRLTVL.

The chain joins TRBV7-8 to TRBJ2-1, with no clear D. V lost 0 bases and J 9 bases, leaving 3 bases between the germline ends. The germline CDR1 and CDR2 sequences are SGHVS and FQNEAQ. The CDR3 has 11 residues. As DNA, the CDR3 is TGTGCCAGCAGCTTAGCAATTGAGCAGTTCTTC. This codes for CASSLAIEQFF.

About this clone itself: A junction boundary mismatches the germline segment, possibly from a read error. The chain carries TRBV9 and TRBJ2-4, with D perhaps matching TRBD1 (8 bases). Germline-derived CDR1 and CDR2 are SGDLS and YYNGEE. The CDR3 covers 14 residues. CDR3 in amino acids: CASSVEGVRGTGFF. The CDR3 DNA follows: TGTGCCAGCAGCGTAGAGGGGGTGCGGGGGACAGGCTTCTTC. The whole variable domain, filled in from reference TRBV9 and TRBJ2-4, reads DSGVTQTPKHLITATGQRVTLRCSPRSGDLSVYWYQQSLDQGLQFLIQYYNGEERAKGNILERFSAQQFPDLHSELNLSSLELGDSALYFCASSVEGVRGTGFFGAGTRLSVL.

With regard to this clone: At the DNA level, this CDR3 is encoded by other sequences in the same sample as well. The chain couples TRBV6-2 or TRBV6-3 to TRBJ2-7; 11 nucleotides align to TRBD1. J gave up 7 bases and V 5 bases, and 4 bases lay outside the gene matches. Germline-derived CDR1 and CDR2 are MNHEY and SVGEGT. The CDR3 spans 13 residues. The CDR3 coding sequence is TGTGCCAGCAGTACCGGGACAGGGGGTGAGCAGTACTTC. Its translation is CASSTGTGGEQYF.

The rearrangement uses TRBV6-7 and TRBJ2-2, with 10 bases fitting TRBD2. TRBV6-7 is annotated as an ORF whose role is uncertain. V shed 2 bases, J shed 4 bases, and the junction held 10 bases outside the gene matches. This CDR3 comprises 18 residues. The CDR3 DNA reads as TGTGCCAGCAGTTACCCGAAAAGCGGGGGGGCGGGCACCGGGGAGCTGTTTTTT. It specifies CASSYPKSGGAGTGELFF.

A single count supports this clone. V usage is TRBV6-2 or TRBV6-3 and J usage is TRBJ1-6; D is possibly TRBD1 (5 bases). Germline V gives CDR1 MNHEY, CDR2 SVGEGT. The CDR3 has 14 amino acids. The V gene lost 6 bases and the J gene lost 7 bases, with 13 bases spanning the gap. The CDR3 DNA reads TGTGCCAGCAGCCCCGGACACAAAAATTCACCCCTCCACTTT. The encoded protein is CASSPGHKNSPLHF.

CDR3 nucleotide sequence: TGCGCCAGCAGCACCGGGACAGTGGTCCAGGTATCCTACGAGCAGTACTTC. It encodes CASSTGTVVQVSYEQYF. The V gene is TRBV5-1, the J gene TRBJ2-7; TRBD1 agrees at 7 bases. Germline V lookup: CDR1 SGHRS, CDR2 YFSETQ. With V trimmed by 4 bases and J by 1 base, 14 bases remained unmatched. The CDR3 loop spans 17 amino acids.

This clone was detected ten times or more. The chain employs TRBV18 and TRBJ2-5; D not certain. The CDR3 runs to 14 residues. Germline V gene lookup returns CDR1 KGHSH and CDR2 LQKENI. The V and J ends lost 3 bases and 4 bases respectively, with 12 bases between them. In nucleotides, the CDR3 is TGTGCCAGCTCACCTCCCCCCCCCAGAGAGACCCAGTACTTC. Its translation: CASSPPPPRETQYF.

This sequence joins TRBV27 and TRBJ1-1, with D unclear. This CDR3 comprises 13 residues. With 6 bases removed from V and 5 bases from J, the gap between germline ends came to 13 bases. Germline V gene data show CDR1 as MNHEY and CDR2 as SMNVEV (reference sequence). The CDR3 nucleotides are TGTGCCAGCAGCCAAAGAGTGGGGACTGAAGCTTTCTTT. Amino acid sequence: CASSQRVGTEAFF.

The chain recombines TRBV10-3 with TRBJ1-2; 7 nucleotides align to TRBD1. The V and J ends lost 4 bases and 0 bases, in that order; junction bases with no gene match: 5. Germline lookup yields CDR1 ENHRY and CDR2 SYGVKD. This CDR3 has 15 residues. The CDR3 spells CAISVTGVPNYGYTF. CDR3 coding DNA: TGTGCCATCAGTGTTACAGGGGTTCCTAACTATGGCTACACCTTC.

The rearrangement uses TRBV4-3 and TRBJ2-5; 10 bases fit TRBD2. V dropped 1 base and J dropped 4; count of bases not matched to a gene: 9. The CDR3 is made up of 17 amino acids. The germline V gene has CDR1 LGHNA and CDR2 YSLEER. The CDR3 sequence is CASSQGDRAGGPETQYF. In nucleotides, the CDR3 is TGCGCCAGCAGCCAAGGGGACAGAGCGGGGGGGCCAGAGACCCAGTACTTC.

This sequence joins TRBV18 and TRBJ2-7; D call uncertain. Trimming left V 6 bases short and J 5 bases short, with 29 bases between. The CDR3 sequence is 18 residues long. Germline CDR1 is KGHSH and CDR2 is LQKENI. The CDR3 loop reads CASSPTPNSFSRTDEQYF. CDR3 DNA sequence: TGTGCCAGCTCCCCAACCCCCAACTCATTCTCTCGGACCGACGAGCAGTACTTC. Full variable domain (remainder filled in from reference TRBV18 and TRBJ2-7): NAGVMQNPRHLVRRRGQEARLRCSPMKGHSHVYWYRQLPEEGLKFMVYLQKENIIDESGMPKERFSAEFPKEGPSILRIQQVVRGDSAAYFCASSPTPNSFSRTDEQYFGPGTRLTVT.

The V call is TRBV10-3, the J call TRBJ2-1; D perhaps matches TRBD2 (7 bases). Germline V gene sequence: CDR1 ENHRY, CDR2 SYGVKD. With 0 bases removed from V and 0 bases from J, the gap between germline ends came to 15 bases. The CDR3 is made up of 18 amino acids. CDR3 sequence (DNA): TGTGCCATCAGTGAGTCGACGACGGGGGGCCGCTCCTACAATGAGCAGTTCTTC. Amino acid sequence: CAISESTTGGRSYNEQFF.

This clone appeared once. The CDR3 DNA follows: TGTGCCAGCAGCCAAGGAGGGGCTGGAAACACCATATATTTT. As protein: CASSQGGAGNTIYF. The V call is TRBV3-1 (or the pseudogene TRBV3-2), the J call TRBJ1-3, with D possibly matching TRBD1 (5 bases). V was trimmed by 1 base and J by 2 bases, leaving 6 bases between them. Germline CDR1 and CDR2: LGHDT and YNNKEL (reference sequence). The CDR3 has 14 amino acids.

V and J are TRBV30 and TRBJ1-5; tentatively, D is TRBD1 (5 bases). Trimming took 0 bases from V and 1 from J, leaving 7 bases between them. Germline values: CDR1 GTSNPN, CDR2 SVGIG (reference sequence). This CDR3 region has 14 residues. The CDR3: CAWSVRTSNQPQHF. Written as DNA, the CDR3 is TGTGCCTGGAGTGTAAGGACAAGCAATCAGCCCCAGCATTTT.

The rearrangement links TRBV5-1 to TRBJ2-1; D unresolved. The germline CDR1 and CDR2 sequences are SGHRS and YFSETQ. V lost 0 bases to trimming and J lost 14 bases, with 12 bases between them. The CDR3 consists of 12 residues. The CDR3 is CASSLDSQKEFF. CDR3 DNA: TGCGCCAGCAGCTTGGACTCCCAAAAGGAGTTCTTC.

The chain is built from TRBV15 and TRBJ1-4; 9 bases align to TRBD1. The V and J ends lost 3 bases and 5 bases, in that order; junction bases with no gene match: 7. CDR1 LNHNV and CDR2 YYDKDF come from the germline V gene (reference sequence). The CDR3 is 16 amino acids. The CDR3 DNA reads as TGTGCCACCAGCAGCAACCGGGACAGGGCGAATGAAAAACTGTTTTTT. Translation gives CATSSNRDRANEKLFF.

This sequence joins TRBV3-1 (or the pseudogene TRBV3-2) and TRBJ1-1, with D perhaps matching TRBD1 (5 bases). The CDR3 totals 15 residues. With 7 bases removed from V and 4 bases from J, the gap between germline ends came to 19 bases. Germline lookup yields CDR1 LGHDT and CDR2 YNNKEL (reference sequence). In nucleotides, the CDR3 is TGTGCCAGCACCATTACCCCCGGGGGGAGCACTGAAGCTTTCTTT. Protein sequence: CASTITPGGSTEAFF.

The genes are TRBV25-1 and TRBJ1-6; D is possibly TRBD1 (5 bases). The CDR3 covers 15 residues. V lost 1 base to trimming and J lost 3 bases, with 7 bases between them. Germline V gives CDR1 MGHDK, CDR2 SYGVNS. In DNA, the CDR3 is TGTGCCAGCAGTGAATCCGGGGGCTATAATTCACCCCTCCACTTT. Its translation: CASSESGGYNSPLHF.

J is TRBJ2-2 and V is TRBV6-5, with 7 bases identical to TRBD1. Trimming cost V 7 bases and J 6 bases; bases outside gene matches: 2. This CDR3 is built from 12 residues. The germline V gene has CDR1 MNHEY and CDR2 SVGAGI. The CDR3 loop is CASTTGAGELFF. In DNA, the CDR3 is TGTGCCAGCACCACAGGGGCCGGGGAGCTGTTTTTT.

This clone turned up a few times. The chain joins TRBV3-1 (or the pseudogene TRBV3-2) to TRBJ1-5; the match to TRBD1 covers 8 bases. Trimming removed 5 bases from V and 5 bases from J; junction bases left unmatched: 5. CDR3 size: 14 residues. In germline, CDR1 is LGHDT, CDR2 YNNKEL (reference sequence). CDR3 nucleotide sequence: TGTGCCAGCAGCAAACAGGGGGAGTATCAGCCCCAGCATTTT. It is translated as CASSKQGEYQPQHF.

This rearrangement joins TRBV5-6 to TRBJ1-4, with 9 bases identical to TRBD1. The CDR3 has 15 amino acids. V dropped 6 bases and J dropped 7; count of bases not matched to a gene: 10. The germline gives CDR1 SGHDT, CDR2 YYEEEE. Here the CDR3 reads CASKRTGGSGEKLFF. Here the CDR3 DNA reads TGTGCCAGCAAAAGAACAGGGGGCAGTGGTGAAAAACTGTTTTTT.